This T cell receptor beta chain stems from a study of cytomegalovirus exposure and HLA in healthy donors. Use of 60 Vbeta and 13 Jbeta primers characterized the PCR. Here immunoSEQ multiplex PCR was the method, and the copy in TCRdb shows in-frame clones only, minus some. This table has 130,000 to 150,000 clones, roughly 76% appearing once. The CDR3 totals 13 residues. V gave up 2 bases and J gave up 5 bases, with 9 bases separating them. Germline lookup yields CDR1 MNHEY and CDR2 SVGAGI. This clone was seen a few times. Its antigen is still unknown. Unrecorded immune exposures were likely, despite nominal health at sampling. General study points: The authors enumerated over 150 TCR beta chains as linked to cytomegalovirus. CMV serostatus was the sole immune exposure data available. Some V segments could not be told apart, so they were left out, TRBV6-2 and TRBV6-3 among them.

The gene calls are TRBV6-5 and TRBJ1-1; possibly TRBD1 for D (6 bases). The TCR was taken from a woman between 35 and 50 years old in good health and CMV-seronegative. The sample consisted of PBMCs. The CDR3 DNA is TGTGCCAGCAGTTACGAGGGGGTAACTGAAGCTTTCTTT. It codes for CASSYEGVTEAFF.